This TCR beta chain was captured by sequencing in a study of T cells in Graves' hyperthyroidism and ophthalmopathy (dated by TCRdb to the late 2010s). With regard to the full study: TCR V-J signatures able to tell the groups apart were searched for in a discovery cohort of 100 or so patients, of whom around 42 had Graves' ophthalmopathy and around 56 had stable Graves' hyperthyroidism. Thyroid tissue and blood T-cell repertoires from six or seven Graves' hyperthyroidism patients were also compared in the study. After sampling, hyperthyroidism patients received methimazole starting at 30 mg daily, and ophthalmopathy patients received high-dose intravenous methylprednisolone. Whether ophthalmopathy could be predicted prospectively was tested in an independent validation cohort made up of approximately 19 hyperthyroidism patients plus 17 patients who later progressed to ophthalmopathy. For training and testing, the 95 to 100 patients in the discovery cohort were randomly divided in a 7:3 ratio. TCR Vbeta CDR3 sequencing of 120 to 150 peripheral blood samples (over 40 ophthalmopathy, 75 or so hyperthyroidism and approximately 17 progressor patients) is reported in the paper.

Between the V and J ends, shortened by 1 base and 4 bases respectively, the junction contains 10 bases. The germline V gene sets CDR1 to MGHDK and CDR2 to SYGVNS. The CDR3 runs 14 residues from the cysteine to the phenylalanine. CDR3 DNA is the only sequence kept; it has 42 bases, read in frame from the first base. The TCR beta CDR3 regions were amplified from the RNA transcripts. A first-round RT-PCR of the TCR CDR3 used the HTBI primer set with the Qiagen OneStep RT-PCR kit. Libraries were constructed in a second round of multiplex PCR, after which size selection and purification were performed. Sequencing of the libraries was done on an Illumina HiSeq2000 using paired-end 100 bp reads. The authors processed their data as follows. SOAPnuke was used to process the raw data, throwing out any read that contained adapters or uncalled bases, had a mean Phred below 15, or lacked an exact constant-primer or identifier match. High-quality paired reads were merged with COPE v1.2.5, and unique nucleotide sequences were defined as clonotypes. MiTCR v1.1 was used to align the clonotypes against IMGT TRBV, TRBD and TRBJ reference segments. Only V-J combinations with frequency above 0.0001, covering 99% to 99.2% of repertoires, were analysed. The TCS score was defined as F50 (clonal expansion) divided by E x V (chaos), with BLOSUM62-based TCRdist calculated between CDR3 peptides within each V-J. Welch's t-statistics and random forest reduced roughly 540 V-J features to 13, which were used in a naive Bayes classifier (R e1071). Thyroid-blood repertoire similarity was quantified with the Morisita-Horn index. Through fastp at Q25 and MiXCR, TCRdb rebuilt clones from the public reads, retaining in-frame beta chains. Rows matching on CDR3 protein sequence are summarized as one entry with the most common DNA and genes. TCRdb, not the original authors, processed these V and J calls. In this sample the table shows fewer than 55,000 distinct CDR3 sequences, approximately 50% of which occur a single time. Approximately 30% of the sample goes to the ten largest clones.

Stable Graves' hyperthyroidism was defined as no progression to ophthalmopathy during 18 months of follow-up. Hyperthyroidism patients were newly diagnosed, with disease duration under 2 months, and aged 18 to 65 years. Patients with uncontrolled infections, other autoimmune diseases, pregnancy or lactation were excluded. Diagnoses were established on the basis of clinical symptoms, serum thyroxine and TRAb, thyroid ultrasound, and orbital computed tomography. Total RNA was extracted using Trizol reagent, and RNA quality was assessed on an Agilent 2100 Bioanalyzer. Findings and caveats that apply to the study as a whole: Sample size was not statistically predetermined, and investigators were not blinded to group allocation. In validation, the model predicted progression to ophthalmopathy with approximately 71% sensitivity and roughly 75% specificity, a median of around six months before onset. A 13 V-J signature model separated ophthalmopathy from stable hyperthyroidism, with just over 85% sensitivity and 81% to 83% specificity in cross-validation and 80%/75% in testing. Most expanded thyroid clonotypes (frequency above 0.001) were also found in blood, which suggests that blood repertoires may mirror thyroid immune responses.

This clonotype was counted ten times or more. What antigen it recognizes has not been identified. Base qualities are not recorded, but no much larger clone differs from it by a single base. What was sequenced was peripheral blood or thyroid tissue (not recorded which). The origin of this receptor is a man aged 18 to 29 with Graves' hyperthyroidism. This chain is built from TRBV25-1 and TRBJ1-2, with no confidently assigned D gene. The bases read TGTGCCAGCAGTGAATTAGGGCGGATCTATGGCTACACCTTC. Translated, it reads CASSELGRIYGYTF.